Below, 5 T cell receptor beta chains from the same sample are listed, as sequenced in a study of blood T cell repertoires in COVID-19. The assay was immunoSEQ multiplex PCR, and TCRdb's table has in-frame clones only and misses some. The profile shows fewer than 200,000 clones, around 82% of them singletons. The sequencing sample was made of peripheral blood. The receptors were gathered from a woman of 80 years or more with acute or convalescent COVID-19.

This clone was counted between two and nine times. The chain has TRBV12-3 or TRBV12-4 and TRBJ2-5, with D perhaps matching TRBD2 (6 bases). V lost 2 bases, J lost 9 bases, and 10 bases lay in between. This CDR3 is built from 12 residues. The CDR3: CASSLRTGAQYF. In DNA form, the CDR3 reads TGTGCCAGCAGTTTAAGGACGGGGGCCCAGTACTTC.

The V call is TRBV2, the J call TRBJ2-4; D ambiguous. Germline lookup yields CDR1 SNHLY and CDR2 FYNNEI. The CDR3 contains 15 residues. V was clipped by 7 bases and J by 0 bases, with 13 bases between them. The CDR3 DNA reads as TGTGCCAGCATGATAGTTTCCCTAGCCAAAAACATTCAGTACTTC. It is translated as CASMIVSLAKNIQYF. The full variable domain, completed using reference TRBV2 and TRBJ2-4, is EPEVTQTPSHQVTQMGQEVILRCVPISNHLYFYWYRQILGQKVEFLVSFYNNEISEKSEIFDDQFSVERPDGSNFTLKIRSTKLEDSAMYFCASMIVSLAKNIQYFGAGTRLSVL.

V and J are TRBV30 and TRBJ2-7; possibly TRBD1 for D (6 bases). Germline lookup yields CDR1 GTSNPN and CDR2 SVGIG (reference sequence). This CDR3 is built from 12 residues. V was trimmed by 2 bases and J by 3 bases, leaving 8 bases between them. CDR3 in DNA: TGTGCCTGGAGTTCAGGGGACTACGAGCAGTACTTC. Encoded protein: CAWSSGDYEQYF.

The chain uses TRBV5-4 and TRBJ2-2, with D hard to call. This CDR3 region has 15 residues. CDR1 SGHNT and CDR2 YYREEE come from the germline V gene (reference sequence). The V and J ends lost 0 bases and 7 bases respectively, with 13 bases between them. The CDR3 loop reads CASSLAGALGGELFF. CDR3 coding DNA: TGTGCCAGCAGCTTGGCCGGAGCGTTAGGCGGGGAGCTGTTTTTT.

The rearrangement links TRBV7-3 to TRBJ2-7; TRBD1 matches 10 bases. Germline V gene sequence: CDR1 SGHTA, CDR2 FQGTGA. With V trimmed by 3 bases and J by 2 bases, 1 base remained unmatched. This CDR3 region has 14 residues. The CDR3, as DNA: TGTGCCAGCAGCTTGGGGACAGGGGCCTACGAGCAGTACTTC. Residues: CASSLGTGAYEQYF.